What follows is one T cell receptor beta chain and its context. This specimen comes from a study of control samples from healthy donors and cancer patients. TCRdb's copy holds only in-frame clones and misses some; the assay was immunoSEQ multiplex PCR. The data show some 39,000 clones, with 65% to 85% seen just once and about 22% held by the top ten. Trimming removed 6 bases at V and 5 bases at J, with 16 bases between. The germline V gene has CDR1 LNHDA and CDR2 SQIVND (reference sequence). This CDR3 has 15 amino acids. Sequenced material: PBMCs. V and J are TRBV19 and TRBJ1-4; D gene unclear. The TCR sequence derives from a woman aged 60-75 years with lung cancer. The DNA for the CDR3 is TGTGCCAGTAGCAACCCCGGAACGGCAAATGAAAAACTGTTTTTT. This encodes CASSNPGTANEKLFF.